What follows describes a single T cell receptor beta chain. The authors' processing: From reference gene primer amplification, estimates of nucleated cell counts were derived. TCRdb's table, derived via immunoSEQ multiplex PCR, lists solely in-frame clones and lacks some. V, J and clone size reflect that table, while D and trimming were determined from the DNA. The sample yields around 270,000 clones, around nine tenths seen once. This sample was taken from a study of blood T cell repertoires in COVID-19. Looking at the study overall: Specimens from acute and convalescent COVID-19 originated in the United States, Italy and Spain. The analysed material was cDNA or gDNA that came from T cells, B-cell-depleted T cells, or PBMCs.

The CDR3 extends over 15 amino acids. Germline lookup yields CDR1 SGHAT and CDR2 FQNNGV. The trim removed 4 bases at V and 1 base at J, leaving 7 bases unmatched. Material for sequencing was peripheral blood. The V and J genes are TRBV11-2 and TRBJ2-7; 7 positions agree with TRBD2. This TCR came from a man aged 35 to 55 who had recovered from COVID-19. CDR3 nucleotide sequence: TGTGCCAGCAGCTCCCCGGGAGGACGTTCCTACGAGCAGTACTTC. This sequence encodes CASSSPGGRSYEQYF.